This paragraph covers one T cell receptor (beta chain) sequence. No antigen is known for it. This entry belongs to a study of shared clonotypes between healthy human individuals. Study information: Each donor had three CD4 naive, three CD4 memory, two CD8 naive and one CD8 memory plate.

The method was immunoSEQ multiplex PCR; TCRdb's version includes in-frame clones alone and lacks a portion of them. The sample contains around 990,000 clones, 70% to 80% of which appear only once. Study-level findings and limits: Against clonotypes common to all four donors, non-shared ones had lower generation probabilities.

Looked up from germline, CDR1 is SQVTM and CDR2 is ANQGSEA. CDR3 length equals 14 residues. V lost 4 bases to trimming and J lost 3 bases; unmatched junction nucleotides: 4. The chain has TRBV29-1 and TRBJ2-2; 8 nucleotides match TRBD1. This TCR was recovered from a man aged 18 to 35 in good health. Some clones in this sample may be carry-over from other donors' samples. The material sequenced was memory CD4+ T cells from PBMCs. Subset indicated: CD45RA-negative fraction. CDR3 protein: CSVAGGWDTGELFF. The CDR3 nucleotides read TGCAGCGTTGCAGGGGGCTGGGACACCGGGGAGCTGTTTTTT.